By share of the sample, the clone carrying this TCR beta chain is medium-sized (0.01 to 0.1%). What it recognizes is unknown. These data come from a study of early T cells in non-severe SARS-CoV-2 infection. Across the study: It was bulk RNA from unsorted whole blood that was sequenced, and the chains were unpaired.

Separate cDNA molecules each had unique molecular identifiers attached to them. One entry per CDR3 protein, called by TCRdb with MiXCR from the 5' RACE reads. The sample holds some 56,000 distinct CDR3 sequences, less than 15% seen once. Study-wide results and limits: Anti-spike CD8 responses were favored by VDJdb matching, which missed private and CD4 specificities.

The germline gives CDR1 DFQATT, CDR2 SNEGSKA (reference sequence). This CDR3 spans 15 amino acids. V trimming: 3 bases; J trimming: 1 base; junction bases outside the gene matches: 8. This chain connects TRBV20-1 to TRBJ1-1, with 7 bases identical to TRBD1. The source of this sequence is an adult who was a healthcare worker with PCR-confirmed SARS-CoV-2 infection or an uninfected control (not recorded which). Sample: whole blood, taken at baseline. The CDR3 DNA reads as TGCAGTGCTAGTATCGTGGACAGGTGGAACACTGAAGCTTTCTTT. It translates to CSASIVDRWNTEAFF.